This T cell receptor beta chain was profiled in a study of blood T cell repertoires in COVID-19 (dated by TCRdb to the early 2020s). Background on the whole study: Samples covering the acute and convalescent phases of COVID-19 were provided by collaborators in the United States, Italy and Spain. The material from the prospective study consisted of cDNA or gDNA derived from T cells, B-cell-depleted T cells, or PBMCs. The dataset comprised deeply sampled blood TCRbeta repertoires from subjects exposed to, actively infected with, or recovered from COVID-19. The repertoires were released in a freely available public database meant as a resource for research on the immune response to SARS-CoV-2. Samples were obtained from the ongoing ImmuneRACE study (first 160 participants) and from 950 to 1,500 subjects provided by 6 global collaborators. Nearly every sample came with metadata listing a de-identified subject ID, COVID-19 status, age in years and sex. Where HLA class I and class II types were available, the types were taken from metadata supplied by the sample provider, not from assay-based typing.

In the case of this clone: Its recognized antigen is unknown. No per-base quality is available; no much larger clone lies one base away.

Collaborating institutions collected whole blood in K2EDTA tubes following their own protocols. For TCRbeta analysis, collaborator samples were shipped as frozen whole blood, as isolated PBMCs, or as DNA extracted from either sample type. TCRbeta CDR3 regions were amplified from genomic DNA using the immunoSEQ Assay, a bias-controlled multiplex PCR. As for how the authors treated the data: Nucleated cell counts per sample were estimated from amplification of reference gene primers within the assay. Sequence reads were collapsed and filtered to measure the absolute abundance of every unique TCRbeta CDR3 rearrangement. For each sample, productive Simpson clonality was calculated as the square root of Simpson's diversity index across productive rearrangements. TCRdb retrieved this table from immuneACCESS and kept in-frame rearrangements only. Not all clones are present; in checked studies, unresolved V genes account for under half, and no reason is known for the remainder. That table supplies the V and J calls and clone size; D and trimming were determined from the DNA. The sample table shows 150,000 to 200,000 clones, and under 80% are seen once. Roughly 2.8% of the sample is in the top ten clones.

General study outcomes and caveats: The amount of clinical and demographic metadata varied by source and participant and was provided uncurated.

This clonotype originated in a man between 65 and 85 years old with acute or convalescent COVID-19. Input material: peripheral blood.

Here the CDR3 is given as CASGLGGGGNPNEQFF. The DNA is TGTGCTAGTGGTTTGGGAGGAGGCGGGAACCCGAATGAGCAGTTCTTC. Here the chain combines TRBV12-5 and TRBJ2-1; 6 matching bases give a weak D call of TRBD2. V and J lose 1 base and 7 bases, and a span of 17 bases separates them. Reading from cysteine to phenylalanine, the CDR3 counts 16 amino acids. Just CDR3 DNA is preserved here, 48 bases in frame from base 1. The CDR1 and CDR2 encoded by the germline V gene are LGHNT and FRNRAP.